This entry features one TCR beta chain sequence. The CDR3 is 18 amino acids. V shed 2 bases and J shed 6 bases, with 20 bases lying between them. Germline V CDR1 and CDR2: MNHGY, SVAAGI. This record belongs to a study of tumor and adjacent non-tumor tissue in lung cancer. No cell sorting was done before RNA was extracted from the tissue. Three rounds of nested PCR, following a modified ARM-PCR protocol, produced the TCRbeta library. TCRdb called the multiplex PCR reads again in MiXCR, with one record for every CDR3 protein. This table holds about 120,000 distinct CDR3 sequences, about 87% found once. The sample taken for sequencing was lung tumor tissue. This chain joins TRBV6-9 and TRBJ1-6; D is undetermined. The TCR comes from a man aged 65 to 79 with non-small cell lung cancer. The chain's CDR3 is CASSYGCRKVSSNSPLHF. In DNA form, the CDR3 reads TGTGCCAGCAGTTATGGTTGCAGGAAGGTTTCTTCTAATTCACCCCTCCACTTT.